This entry lists 26 T cell receptor beta chains sequenced from one sample in a study of cytomegalovirus exposure and HLA in healthy donors. The PCR ran on 60 Vbeta and 13 Jbeta primers. Here immunoSEQ multiplex PCR was the method, and the copy in TCRdb shows in-frame clones only, minus some. Of more than 150,000 clones listed, roughly 84% are singletons. Sequenced sample: PBMCs. These receptors all come from a girl under three years old in good health and CMV-seronegative.

The chain combines TRBV5-1 with TRBJ2-7; 10 bases match TRBD2. After removal of 3 bases from V and 7 bases from J, the junction contained 16 bases not matched to a gene. Germline lookup yields CDR1 SGHRS and CDR2 YFSETQ. The CDR3 contains 17 residues. The CDR3 bases are TGCGCCAGCAGCTCTCCGGTCCTAGCGGGAGCTACAGGGGAGCAGTACTTC. Encoded protein: CASSSPVLAGATGEQYF.

This chain joins TRBV29-1 and TRBJ1-2; TRBD1 is a possible D gene (5 bases). V lost 3 bases, J lost 7 bases, and 12 bases lay in between. The germline V gene encodes CDR1 SQVTM and CDR2 ANQGSEA. This CDR3 is built from 12 residues. The CDR3 DNA reads TGCAGCGTTGAGGGCGGTCAGGGTGGCTACACCTTC. Protein: CSVEGGQGGYTF.

The rearrangement joins TRBV19 to TRBJ1-5; D call uncertain. The CDR3 extends over 17 amino acids. Trimming left V 1 base short and J 0 bases short, with 13 bases between. CDR1 LNHDA and CDR2 SQIVND come from the germline V gene (reference sequence). The CDR3 coding sequence is TGTGCCAGTAGTATAGCGGAGGGCGGCTATAGCAATCAGCCCCAGCATTTT. The encoded protein is CASSIAEGGYSNQPQHF.

The chain uses TRBV28 and TRBJ2-1; D not certain. Germline CDR1 and CDR2: MDHEN and SYDVKM. The V end was cut by 4 bases, the J end by 8 bases, with 9 bases between. This CDR3 spans 12 amino acids. Written as DNA, the CDR3 is TGTGCCAGCAGTTCCCGACGGGATGAGCAGTTCTTC. Its translation is CASSSRRDEQFF. Full variable domain (outside the CDR3, taken from reference TRBV28 and TRBJ2-1): DVKVTQSSRYLVKRTGEKVFLECVQDMDHENMFWYRQDPGLGLRLIYFSYDVKMKEKGDIPEGYSVSREKKERFSLILESASTNQTSMYLCASSSRRDEQFFGPGTRLTVL.

The chain uses TRBV5-1 and TRBJ1-6; unclear D gene. Trimming cost V 5 bases and J 7 bases, with 10 bases left between them. This CDR3 is built from 13 residues. Germline lookup yields CDR1 SGHRS and CDR2 YFSETQ. CDR3 nucleotides: TGCGCCAGCAGGACAAACGAAAATTCACCCCTCCACTTT. It codes for CASRTNENSPLHF.

This clone was picked up one time. The chain links TRBV18 to TRBJ2-7; the match to TRBD1 covers 10 bases. The junction had 6 bases not matched to a gene; V was cut back by 3 bases and J by 4 bases. The length of the CDR3 is 15 residues. CDR1 and CDR2 from the germline V gene are KGHSH and LQKENI. The CDR3 bases are TGTGCCAGCTCACCCACGACAGGGGGCAAATACGAGCAGTACTTC. This translates into CASSPTTGGKYEQYF.

The chain joins TRBV4-3 to TRBJ2-7; the D gene is possibly TRBD2 (6 bases). Trimming took off 4 bases at V and 0 bases at J, with 13 bases between the two ends. The CDR3 sequence is 15 residues long. CDR1 is LGHNA, CDR2 YSLEER, per germline. CDR3 DNA sequence: TGCGCCAGCAGCCCCACCTTAGCGGACTCCTACGAGCAGTACTTC. Translating it yields CASSPTLADSYEQYF.

This chain links TRBV18 with TRBJ2-7; D perhaps matches TRBD2 (6 bases). The CDR3 spans 14 residues. Germline V gene sequence: CDR1 KGHSH, CDR2 LQKENI. V lost 6 bases to trimming and J lost 2 bases, with 14 bases between them. This chain's CDR3 is CASSQGGLTYEQYF. The CDR3 DNA sequence: TGTGCCAGCTCCCAGGGAGGTCTTACCTACGAGCAGTACTTC.

The V and J genes are TRBV30 and TRBJ2-7; 8 nucleotides agree with TRBD1. The germline V gene has CDR1 GTSNPN and CDR2 SVGIG (reference sequence). This CDR3 has 13 residues. Losses at the gene ends were 0 bases for V and 3 bases for J; bases not matched to a gene: 1. CDR3 nucleotides: TGTGCCTGGAGTGTCGACAGGGGCTACGAGCAGTACTTC. Encoded protein: CAWSVDRGYEQYF.

V usage is TRBV7-2 and J usage is TRBJ1-2; no clear D gene. With 5 bases removed from V and 5 bases from J, the gap between germline ends came to 15 bases. The CDR3 runs 14 residues. Germline-derived CDR1 and CDR2 are SGHTA and FQGNSA. The CDR3 DNA follows: TGTGCCAGCAGCCTATCAGAGGGCTTATATGGCTACACCTTC. Protein: CASSLSEGLYGYTF.

This sequence joins TRBV4-1 and TRBJ2-1, with TRBD1 matching over 8 bases. CDR1 MGHRA and CDR2 YSYEKL come from the germline V gene. The CDR3 runs 15 residues. Trimming removed 4 bases from V and 8 bases from J; junction bases left unmatched: 10. This CDR3 reads CASSLSGTGRDEQFF. The CDR3 DNA sequence: TGCGCCAGCAGCCTATCCGGGACAGGAAGGGATGAGCAGTTCTTC.

CDR3 DNA: TGTGCCAGCAGCTTAGTTGAAGGACTACGCTCCTACGAGCAGTACTTC. Amino acid sequence: CASSLVEGLRSYEQYF. The genes are TRBV7-8 and TRBJ2-7; D might be TRBD2 (6 bases). The CDR3 has 16 amino acids. Germline loops: CDR1 SGHVS, CDR2 FQNEAQ. The V end lost 1 base, the J end lost 0 bases, and 13 bases lay between the germline ends.

This clone was seen only a few times. The rearrangement links TRBV11-3 to TRBJ2-1; the match to TRBD1 covers 7 bases. The CDR3 runs 16 residues. Germline loops: CDR1 SGHNT, CDR2 YENEEA. V lost 5 bases and J lost 2; bases outside the gene matches: 9. CDR3 protein: CASSPLPGQPYNEQFF. DNA for the CDR3: TGTGCCAGCAGCCCACTCCCGGGACAGCCCTACAATGAGCAGTTCTTC. The full variable domain, in which reference TRBV11-3 and TRBJ2-1 provide the parts outside the CDR3, is EAGVVQSPRYKIIEKKQPVAFWCNPISGHNTLYWYLQNLGQGPELLIRYENEEAVDDSQLPKDRFSAERLKGVDSTLKIQPAELGDSAVYLCASSPLPGQPYNEQFFGPGTRLTVL.

V usage is TRBV19 and J usage is TRBJ2-2; tentative D call: TRBD2 (5 bases). Germline V gene sequence: CDR1 LNHDA, CDR2 SQIVND (reference sequence). The V and J ends lost 3 bases and 1 base respectively, with 6 bases between them. This CDR3 has 14 amino acids. CDR3 residues: CASSIGGNTGELFF. The CDR3 DNA follows: TGTGCCAGTAGTATTGGAGGGAACACCGGGGAGCTGTTTTTT.

Concerning this clone: The junction shows a germline mismatch at one end, possibly a read error. The genes are TRBV7-9 and TRBJ2-7; 8 bases align to TRBD2. The V gene's germline CDR1 is SEHNR and CDR2 FQNEAQ (reference sequence). This CDR3 is 15 amino acids long. The CDR3 DNA reads as TGTGCCGGCAGCTTAGTAGCGGGGCCCTCCTACGAGCAGTACTTC. This translates into CAGSLVAGPSYEQYF.

The chain recombines TRBV6-5 with TRBJ2-2; D is unclear. The CDR3 contains 14 residues. Germline V CDR1 and CDR2: MNHEY, SVGAGI. Trimming removed 6 bases at V and 4 bases at J, with 12 bases between. The CDR3 region has the DNA TGTGCCAGCAGACGGAGTGGGTTCACCGGGGAGCTGTTTTTT. Amino acids: CASRRSGFTGELFF.

The genes are TRBV5-5 and TRBJ1-2; D is unresolved. The CDR3 has 14 residues. Germline CDR1 is SGHKS and CDR2 is YYEKEE (reference sequence). The V end was cut by 3 bases, the J end by 4 bases, with 13 bases between. The CDR3 bases are TGTGCCAGCAGCTCCGCCAGGTTGGCCTATGGCTACACCTTC. Protein product: CASSSARLAYGYTF.

V gene TRBV27 combines with J gene TRBJ2-7, with TRBD1 as a possible D gene (6 bases). The CDR3 runs 16 residues. The V gene's germline CDR1 is MNHEY and CDR2 SMNVEV (reference sequence). V dropped 5 bases and J dropped 0 bases, with 17 bases sitting between them. CDR3 bases: TGTGCCAGCAGTCCGTCACAGGGCGCCTACTCCTACGAGCAGTACTTC. Amino acid sequence: CASSPSQGAYSYEQYF.

V and J are TRBV7-4 and TRBJ1-1, with D perhaps TRBD1 (6 bases). V was shortened by 4 bases and J by 1 base, with 13 bases between the two germline ends. From germline, CDR1 is SGHVT and CDR2 SQSDAQ. CDR3 length: 15 amino acids. The CDR3 region is CASSSLLQGNTEAFF. The CDR3 coding sequence is TGTGCCAGCAGCTCCCTGCTACAGGGGAACACTGAAGCTTTCTTT.

There are a few counts of this clone. The chain carries TRBV2 and TRBJ2-3, with TRBD1 matching over 9 bases. J was trimmed by 6 bases and V by 4 bases; bases with no gene match: 5. This CDR3 is built from 14 residues. Germline loops: CDR1 SNHLY, CDR2 FYNNEI. Here the CDR3 reads CASSADRGDDTQYF. The DNA of the CDR3 is TGTGCCAGCAGTGCTGACAGGGGGGATGATACGCAGTATTTT.

V gene TRBV10-3 combines with J gene TRBJ1-2; 9 nucleotides line up with TRBD1. CDR3 length: 14 residues. Germline V gives CDR1 ENHRY, CDR2 SYGVKD. The V and J ends lost 6 bases and 8 bases, in that order; junction bases with no gene match: 10. CDR3 protein: CAISGRDRVGGYTF. CDR3 coding DNA: TGTGCCATCAGCGGCCGGGACAGGGTGGGAGGCTACACCTTC.

Comment on this clone: Other DNA sequences from this sample encode an identical CDR3 as well. This chain connects TRBV6-1 to TRBJ2-1, with unresolved D. The germline CDR1 and CDR2 sequences are MNHNS and SASEGT. This CDR3 has 12 residues. V was trimmed by 5 bases and J by 7 bases, leaving 9 bases between them. CDR3 residues: CASSPSGNEQFF. The CDR3 bases are TGTGCCAGCAGTCCGTCCGGGAATGAGCAGTTCTTC.

CDR3 residues: CASSIWASGGYEQYF. As DNA, the CDR3 is TGTGCCAGTAGTATCTGGGCTAGCGGGGGATACGAGCAGTACTTC. The chain uses TRBV19 and TRBJ2-7; 10 bases line up with TRBD2. V was pared by 3 bases and J by 4 bases, with 6 bases of the junction left unmatched. Germline V gene lookup returns CDR1 LNHDA and CDR2 SQIVND (reference sequence). CDR3 size: 15 residues.

The chain has TRBV5-8 and TRBJ2-5; D ambiguous. The J call may be faulty, since TRBJ2-7 better matches the DNA end. CDR1 is SGHTS and CDR2 is YDEGEE in the germline V gene. The CDR3 is 11 amino acids. The CDR3 nucleotides are TGTGCCAGCAGCCCAACCTACGAGCAGTACTTC. As protein: CASSPTYEQYF.

The chain carries TRBV6-6 and TRBJ1-2; weak D call: TRBD1 (5 bases). Trimming took 5 bases from V and 1 from J, leaving 8 bases between them. The germline V gene encodes CDR1 MNHNY and CDR2 SVGAGI (reference sequence). The CDR3 loop spans 13 amino acids. CDR3 bases: TGTGCCAGCAGTGAGACAGATAACTATGGCTACACCTTC. It translates to CASSETDNYGYTF.

Notes on this clone: Other DNA sequences within the sample encode an identical CDR3. The chain has TRBV20-1 and TRBJ1-1; no clear D gene. Trimming pared 1 base from V and 7 bases from J, leaving 7 bases between. Germline CDR1 reads DFQATT; CDR2 reads SNEGSKA (reference sequence). CDR3 length: 11 residues. CDR3: CSARGGVEAFF. The CDR3 bases are TGCAGTGCTAGAGGAGGAGTTGAAGCTTTCTTT.